The clone carrying this T cell receptor beta chain was counted a few times. Its specificity is not known. J was trimmed by 0 bases and V by 3 bases; bases with no gene match: 8. Germline loops: CDR1 LGHNA, CDR2 YNFKEQ. CDR3 length: 16 amino acids. The data are from a study of early T cells in non-severe SARS-CoV-2 infection. About the research overall: Sequencing of bulk RNA from unsorted whole blood was done, without chain pairing. General study findings and limits: CD4 and private specificities were missed by VDJdb matching, which favored anti-spike CD8 responses.

The TCR library protocol attached unique molecular identifiers to the individual cDNA molecules. TCRdb reprocessed the 5' RACE reads via MiXCR and lists one record per CDR3 protein. Among 85,000 to 100,000 distinct CDR3 sequences listed, 13% were seen once. Sequencing was carried out using whole blood. This TCR was sampled from an adult who was a healthcare worker with PCR-confirmed SARS-CoV-2 infection or an uninfected control (not recorded which). V usage is TRBV4-2 and J usage is TRBJ2-7; 7 positions agree with TRBD1. CDR3 in amino acids: CASSQETGYPSYEQYF. CDR3 in DNA: TGTGCCAGCAGCCAGGAGACAGGGTACCCCTCCTACGAGCAGTACTTC.